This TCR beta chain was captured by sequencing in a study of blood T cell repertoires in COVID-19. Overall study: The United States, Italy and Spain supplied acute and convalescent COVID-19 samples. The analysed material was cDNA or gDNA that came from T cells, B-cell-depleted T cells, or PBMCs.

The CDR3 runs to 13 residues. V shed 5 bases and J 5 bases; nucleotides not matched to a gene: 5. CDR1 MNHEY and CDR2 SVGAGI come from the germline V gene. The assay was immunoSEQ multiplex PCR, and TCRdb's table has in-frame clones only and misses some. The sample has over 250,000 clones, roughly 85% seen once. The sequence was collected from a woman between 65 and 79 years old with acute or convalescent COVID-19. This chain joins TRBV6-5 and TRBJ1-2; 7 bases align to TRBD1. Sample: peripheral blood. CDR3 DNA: TGTGCCAGCAGTAGAGGGGACAGTTATGGCTACACCTTC. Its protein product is CASSRGDSYGYTF.